Below are 20 T cell receptor beta chains sequenced from a single sample in a study of STAT3 mutations in large granular lymphocyte leukemia. Study-wide findings and caveats: At least one immunodominant TCR beta clonotype appeared in every T-cell large granular lymphocyte leukemia patient.

Libraries were prepared by immunoSEQ multiplex PCR; TCRdb keeps only in-frame clonotypes and omits some of them. The sample includes approximately 11,000 clones, 85% seen only once; the top ten take roughly nine tenths. These receptors have no identified antigens. The sequenced sample consisted of peripheral blood mononuclear cells. The receptor source for this set is a man older than 75 with T-cell large granular lymphocyte leukemia. Some clones in this sample may be carry-over from other donors' samples.

The CDR3 loop reads CSVEDQNRGGGYTF. The CDR3 DNA sequence: TGCAGCGTTGAAGATCAAAATCGAGGGGGTGGCTACACCTTC. The chain employs TRBV29-1 and TRBJ1-2; weak D call: TRBD1 (6 bases). The CDR3 is made up of 14 amino acids. Per germline, CDR1 SQVTM and CDR2 ANQGSEA. Trimming shortened V by 0 bases and J by 7 bases, and 15 bases separated the two germline ends. The full variable domain, rest sourced from reference TRBV29-1 and TRBJ1-2, is SAVISQKPSRDICQRGTSLTIQCQVDSQVTMMFWYRQQPGQSLTLIATANQGSEATYESGFVIDKFPISRPNLTFSTLTVSNMSPEDSSIYLCSVEDQNRGGGYTFGSGTRLTVV.

The rearrangement uses TRBV5-8 and TRBJ2-2, with TRBD1 identical over 12 bases. The V segment lost 4 bases and the J segment 5 bases; nucleotides outside the gene matches: 6. Germline V gene sequence: CDR1 SGHTS, CDR2 YDEGEE. The CDR3 contains 16 residues. Here the CDR3 DNA reads TGTGCCAGCAGCCGGGGACAGGGGGCGCGGACCGGGGAGCTGTTTTTT. Its translation is CASSRGQGARTGELFF.

The chain uses TRBV6-1 and TRBJ1-5; 10 nucleotides match TRBD1. The J segment lost 7 bases and the V segment lost 6 bases, leaving 9 bases of the junction unmatched. CDR3 length: 15 residues. Per the germline V gene, CDR1 is MNHNS and CDR2 is SASEGT. The CDR3 DNA sequence: TGTGCCAGCAGCCCGGACAGGGGGAAGGGACAGCCCCAGCATTTT. Encoded protein: CASSPDRGKGQPQHF.

This sequence joins TRBV9 and TRBJ2-2, with 7 nucleotides matching TRBD1. CDR3 length: 16 amino acids. CDR1 SGDLS and CDR2 YYNGEE come from the germline V gene. V dropped 2 bases and J dropped 5; count of bases not matched to a gene: 9. The chain's CDR3 is CASSVAGTVITGELFF. CDR3 in DNA: TGTGCCAGCAGCGTTGCCGGGACAGTAATTACCGGGGAGCTGTTTTTT.

The chain joins TRBV7-9 to TRBJ2-5; 13 nucleotides match TRBD2. The germline V gene has CDR1 SEHNR and CDR2 FQNEAQ (reference sequence). J lost 0 bases, V lost 1 base, and 5 bases had no gene match. This CDR3 is built from 18 residues. This chain's CDR3 is CASSLDPTSGGYQETQYF. In DNA, the CDR3 is TGTGCCAGCAGCTTAGACCCGACTAGCGGGGGGTACCAAGAGACCCAGTACTTC.

This chain joins TRBV10-3 and TRBJ2-7, with D possibly being TRBD1 (6 bases). CDR1 is ENHRY and CDR2 is SYGVKD in the germline V gene. Between the trimmed V and J ends, which lost 2 bases and 2 bases, there was a span of 16 bases. This CDR3 spans 16 amino acids. The CDR3 loop reads CAISEPTGQGTYEQYF. The CDR3 DNA reads TGTGCCATCAGTGAGCCTACGGGACAAGGAACCTACGAGCAGTACTTC.

Notes on this clone: Other DNA sequences in this specimen translate into the identical CDR3. The chain is built from TRBV4-3 and TRBJ1-3; no definite D call. The CDR3 loop spans 14 amino acids. Germline V gene lookup returns CDR1 LGHNA and CDR2 YSLEER. The V and J ends lost 1 base and 0 bases respectively, with 4 bases between them. DNA for the CDR3: TGCGCCAGCAGCCAAGGGGCCTCTGGAAACACCATATATTTT. Its translation: CASSQGASGNTIYF.

With regard to this clone: An end of the junction differs from the germline gene, which may be a read error. V usage is TRBV6-5 and J usage is TRBJ2-3, with 8 bases fitting TRBD1. Per the germline V gene, CDR1 is MNHEY and CDR2 is SVGAGI. This CDR3 has 13 amino acids. The DNA for the CDR3 is TGTGCCAGCAGCCTAACCAGGGACAGGAGCCTCCATTTT. Protein product: CASSLTRDRSLHF.

The rearrangement uses TRBV19 and TRBJ2-3; D may be TRBD1 or TRBD2 (5 bases each). The CDR3 sequence is 14 residues long. V shed 6 bases and J shed 1 base, with 11 bases lying between them. In germline, CDR1 is LNHDA, CDR2 SQIVND (reference sequence). The CDR3 nucleotides are TGTGCCAGTAGATCCCGGGACGGCACAGATACGCAGTATTTT. It codes for CASRSRDGTDTQYF.

The chain recombines TRBV6-5 with TRBJ2-2; D is possibly TRBD2 (5 bases). Trimming took 0 bases from V and 3 from J, leaving 8 bases between them. The CDR3 sequence is 15 residues long. Germline V gene data show CDR1 as MNHEY and CDR2 as SVGAGI. Here the CDR3 DNA reads TGTGCCAGCAGTTACTCGAGCGGCTACACCGGGGAGCTGTTTTTT. This encodes CASSYSSGYTGELFF.

As concerns this clone: The junction departs from germline at one end; a sequencing error may be responsible. This chain uses TRBV7-7 with TRBJ2-5, with D possibly being TRBD1 or TRBD2 (5 bases each). In germline, CDR1 is SSHAT, CDR2 FNYEAQ (reference sequence). The CDR3 runs to 15 residues. The CDR3 region has the DNA TGTGCTAGCAGCTTACTGAGGGGCCTCCAAGAGACCCAGTACTTC. It encodes CASSLLRGLQETQYF.

The chain uses TRBV30 and TRBJ1-2; 10 bases are a match to TRBD1. Germline CDR1 reads GTSNPN; CDR2 reads SVGIG (reference sequence). The CDR3 is made up of 15 amino acids. With 0 bases clipped from V and 7 bases from J, the junction kept 8 bases outside the gene matches. The DNA for the CDR3 is TGTGCCTGGAGTGTACTCAGGACAGGGGGATTTGGCTACACCTTC. It codes for CAWSVLRTGGFGYTF.

The chain is built from TRBV7-2 and TRBJ1-4; D is unclear. In germline, CDR1 is SGHTA, CDR2 FQGNSA. Trimming shortened V by 1 base and J by 7 bases, and 13 bases separated the two germline ends. There are 15 residues in the CDR3. CDR3 in amino acids: CASSLVSRVTEKLFF. As DNA, the CDR3 is TGTGCCAGCAGCTTAGTTTCCCGCGTCACTGAAAAACTGTTTTTT. The entire variable domain, with the rest obtained from reference TRBV7-2 and TRBJ1-4, is as follows: GAGVSQSPSNKVTEKGKDVELRCDPISGHTALYWYRQSLGQGLEFLIYFQGNSAPDKSGLPSDRFSAERTGGSVSTLTIQRTQQEDSAVYLCASSLVSRVTEKLFFGSGTQLSVL.

This rearrangement joins TRBV5-1 to TRBJ2-1; 8 nucleotides match TRBD2. The ends lost 0 bases at V and 5 bases at J; junction bases unmatched: 7. Germline lookup yields CDR1 SGHRS and CDR2 YFSETQ. The CDR3 contains 16 residues. CDR3 loop: CASSLGAGGTHNEQFF. CDR3 coding DNA: TGCGCCAGCAGCTTGGGGGCGGGGGGCACCCACAATGAGCAGTTCTTC.

This clone came up a few times. The rearrangement joins TRBV27 to TRBJ1-6, with a possible D match to TRBD1 (6 bases). In germline, CDR1 is MNHEY, CDR2 SMNVEV (reference sequence). Trimming shortened V by 4 bases and J by 4 bases, and 14 bases separated the two germline ends. This CDR3 spans 16 amino acids. CDR3 nucleotide sequence: TGTGCCAGCAGTTACCTGACAGGCCTTTATAATTCACCCCTCCACTTT. Encoded protein: CASSYLTGLYNSPLHF.

The chain couples TRBV19 to TRBJ1-1; 9 bases align to TRBD1. Germline V gene lookup returns CDR1 LNHDA and CDR2 SQIVND (reference sequence). The CDR3 is made up of 13 amino acids. The J segment lost 7 bases and the V segment lost 5 bases, leaving 5 bases of the junction unmatched. CDR3 region: CASSSGQGNEAFF. For the CDR3, the DNA is TGTGCCAGTAGTTCGGGACAGGGTAATGAAGCTTTCTTT.

This sequence joins TRBV19 and TRBJ2-7; 10 nucleotides agree with TRBD1. V dropped 6 bases and J dropped 2; count of bases not matched to a gene: 1. Germline values: CDR1 LNHDA, CDR2 SQIVND (reference sequence). The CDR3 runs to 13 residues. CDR3 bases: TGTGCCAGTAGGGGGACAGGGGCCTACGAGCAGTACTTC. Its translation: CASRGTGAYEQYF.

V usage is TRBV18 and J usage is TRBJ1-1; 7 bases are shared with TRBD1. Trimming removed 2 bases from V and 1 base from J; junction bases left unmatched: 7. CDR1 is KGHSH, CDR2 LQKENI, per germline. CDR3 size: 16 residues. The DNA for the CDR3 is TGTGCCAGCTCACCAGTGGCGACAGGGTCGAACACTGAAGCTTTCTTT. Its protein product is CASSPVATGSNTEAFF.

Turning to this clone: Germline is not matched at one junction end, which may reflect a read error. The chain uses TRBV2 and TRBJ1-2, with D possibly being TRBD1 (5 bases). The germline V gene has CDR1 SNHLY and CDR2 FYNNEI. The length of the CDR3 is 13 residues. CDR3 sequence (DNA): TGTGCCAGCAGTGAAGAGGGACGGCGATGGGTTGGCTTC. Encoded protein: CASSEEGRRWVGF.

The rearrangement uses TRBV14 and TRBJ1-1, with 7 nucleotides matching TRBD1. The CDR3 loop spans 20 amino acids. The J segment lost 0 bases and the V segment lost 2 bases, leaving 18 bases of the junction unmatched. Looked up from germline, CDR1 is SGHDN and CDR2 is FVKESK. This CDR3 reads CASSQIKVGATGRMNTEAFF. Here the CDR3 DNA reads TGTGCCAGCAGCCAAATCAAGGTGGGTGCGACAGGGCGCATGAACACTGAAGCTTTCTTT.